The 5 T cell receptor beta chains given below trace back to one sample, sequenced in a study of CD8 T cells in Susac syndrome. Reverse transcription of 0.5 to 1 ug RNA was performed with random hexamers. TCRdb re-called the immunoSEQ multiplex PCR reads through MiXCR, storing one row per CDR3 protein. The sample gives about 200,000 distinct CDR3 sequences, roughly 94% of which show up once; about 0.1% is in the top ten. The sequenced sample was CD4+ T cells from PBMCs. These TCRs come from a human donor in good health.

This clonotype occurred once. The rearrangement uses TRBV6-2 or TRBV6-3 and TRBJ2-7, with D possibly TRBD2 on 6 matching bases. The germline CDR1 and CDR2 sequences are MNHEY and SVGEGT. This CDR3 spans 13 amino acids. The germline V and J ends were trimmed by 5 bases and 0 bases, with 8 bases remaining between them. The CDR3 DNA follows: TGTGCCAGCAGTCGGGGGAGCTCCTACGAGCAGTACTTC. Protein sequence: CASSRGSSYEQYF.

V gene TRBV5-6 combines with J gene TRBJ2-7; D possibly uses TRBD1 or TRBD2 (5 bases each). Germline V gene sequence: CDR1 SGHDT, CDR2 YYEEEE. V lost 1 base, J lost 7 bases, and 12 bases lay in between. This CDR3 is 13 amino acids long. The CDR3 bases are TGTGCCAGCAGCTTGCCGCCGAGGGGAGAGCAGTACGTC. Its translation is CASSLPPRGEQYV.

The V and J genes are TRBV3-1 and TRBJ1-2; D is ambiguous. CDR1 is LGHDT, CDR2 YNNKEL, per germline (reference sequence). CDR3 length: 13 amino acids. V lost 1 base to trimming and J lost 3 bases, with 6 bases between them. The CDR3 here is CASSQAGDYGYTF. DNA for the CDR3: TGTGCCAGCAGCCAAGCCGGGGACTATGGCTACACCTTC.

The chain recombines TRBV29-1 with TRBJ2-7; possibly TRBD1 for D (6 bases). This CDR3 comprises 14 residues. Trimming pared 0 bases from V and 4 bases from J, leaving 13 bases between. CDR1 is SQVTM and CDR2 is ANQGSEA in the germline V gene. The CDR3 region is CSVEEFGQSYEQYF. CDR3 coding DNA: TGCAGCGTTGAAGAATTCGGACAGAGTTACGAGCAGTACTTC.

This sequence joins TRBV12-3 or TRBV12-4 and TRBJ1-1, with D tentatively TRBD1 (6 bases). Between the trimmed V and J ends, which lost 4 bases and 2 bases, there was a span of 14 bases. The CDR3 is 15 amino acids. CDR3 region: CASSYPGAKNTEAFF. In nucleotides, the CDR3 is TGTGCCAGCAGTTACCCAGGGGCTAAAAACACTGAAGCTTTCTTT.